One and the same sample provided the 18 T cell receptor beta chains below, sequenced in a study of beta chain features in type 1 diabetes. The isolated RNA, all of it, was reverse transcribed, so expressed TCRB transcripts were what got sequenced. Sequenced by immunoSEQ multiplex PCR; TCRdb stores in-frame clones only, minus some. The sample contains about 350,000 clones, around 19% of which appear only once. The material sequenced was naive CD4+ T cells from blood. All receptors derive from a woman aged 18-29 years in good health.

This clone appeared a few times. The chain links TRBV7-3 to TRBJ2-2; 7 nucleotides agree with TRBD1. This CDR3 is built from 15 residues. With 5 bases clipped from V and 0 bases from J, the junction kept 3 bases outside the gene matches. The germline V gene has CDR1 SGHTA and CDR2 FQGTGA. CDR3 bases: TGTGCCAGCAGCCTGGGGACAGCGAACACCGGGGAGCTGTTTTTT. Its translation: CASSLGTANTGELFF.

The CDR3 sequence: CASSQLTSYEQYF. CDR3 sequence (DNA): TGTGCCAGCAGCCAACTGACTAGCTACGAGCAGTACTTC. V is TRBV4-2 and J is TRBJ2-7; D possibly corresponds to TRBD2 (6 bases). Trimming left V 2 bases short and J 3 bases short, with 8 bases between. This CDR3 is built from 13 residues. In germline, CDR1 is LGHNA, CDR2 YNFKEQ.

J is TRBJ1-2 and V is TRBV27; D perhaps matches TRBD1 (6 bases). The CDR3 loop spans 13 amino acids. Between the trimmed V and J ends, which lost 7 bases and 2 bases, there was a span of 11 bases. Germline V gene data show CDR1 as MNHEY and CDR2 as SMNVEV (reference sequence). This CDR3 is CASTSRGNYGYTF. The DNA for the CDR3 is TGTGCCAGCACCTCGAGGGGGAACTATGGCTACACCTTC.

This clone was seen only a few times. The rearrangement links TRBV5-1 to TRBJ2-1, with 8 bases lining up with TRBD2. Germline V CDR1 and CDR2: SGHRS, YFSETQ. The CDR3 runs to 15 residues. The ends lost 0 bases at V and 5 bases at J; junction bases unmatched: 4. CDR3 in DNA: TGCGCCAGCAGCTTGGAATTTAGCGGGGACAATGAGCAGTTCTTC. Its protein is CASSLEFSGDNEQFF.

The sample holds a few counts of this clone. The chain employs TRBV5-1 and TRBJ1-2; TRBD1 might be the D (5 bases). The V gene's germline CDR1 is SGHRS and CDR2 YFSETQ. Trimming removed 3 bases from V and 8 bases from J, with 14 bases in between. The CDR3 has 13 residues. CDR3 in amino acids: CASSSPDTGGYTF. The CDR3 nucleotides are TGCGCCAGCAGCTCGCCCGACACAGGAGGCTACACCTTC.

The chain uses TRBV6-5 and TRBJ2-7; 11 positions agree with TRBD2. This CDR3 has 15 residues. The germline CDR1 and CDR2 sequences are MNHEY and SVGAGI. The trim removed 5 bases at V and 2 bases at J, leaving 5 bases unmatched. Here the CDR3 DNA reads TGTGCCAGCAGTCGCGGGACTAGCGGCACCTACGAGCAGTACTTC. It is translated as CASSRGTSGTYEQYF.

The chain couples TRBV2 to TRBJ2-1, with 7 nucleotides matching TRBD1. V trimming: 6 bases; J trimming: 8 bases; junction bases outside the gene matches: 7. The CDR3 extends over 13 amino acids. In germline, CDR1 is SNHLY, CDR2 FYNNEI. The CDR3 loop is CASSKDRVHEQFF. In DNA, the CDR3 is TGTGCCAGCAGCAAAGACAGGGTCCATGAGCAGTTCTTC.

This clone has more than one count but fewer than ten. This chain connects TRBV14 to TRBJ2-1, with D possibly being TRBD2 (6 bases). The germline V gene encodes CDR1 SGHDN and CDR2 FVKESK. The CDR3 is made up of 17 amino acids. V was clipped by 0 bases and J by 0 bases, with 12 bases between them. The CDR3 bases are TGTGCCAGCAGCCAAGATCGCCGGGAGCGCTCCTACAATGAGCAGTTCTTC. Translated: CASSQDRRERSYNEQFF.

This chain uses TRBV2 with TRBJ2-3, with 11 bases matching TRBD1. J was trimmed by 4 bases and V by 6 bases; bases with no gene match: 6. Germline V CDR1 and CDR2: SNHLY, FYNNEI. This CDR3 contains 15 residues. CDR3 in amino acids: CASRNRDRGADTQYF. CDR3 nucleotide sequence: TGTGCCAGCAGAAACCGGGACAGGGGGGCAGATACGCAGTATTTT. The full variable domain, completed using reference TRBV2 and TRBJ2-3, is EPEVTQTPSHQVTQMGQEVILRCVPISNHLYFYWYRQILGQKVEFLVSFYNNEISEKSEIFDDQFSVERPDGSNFTLKIRSTKLEDSAMYFCASRNRDRGADTQYFGPGTRLTVL.

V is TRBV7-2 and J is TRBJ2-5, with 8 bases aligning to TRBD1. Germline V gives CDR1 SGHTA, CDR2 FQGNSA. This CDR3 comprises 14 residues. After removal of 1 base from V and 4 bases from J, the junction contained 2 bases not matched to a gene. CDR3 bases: TGTGCCAGCAGCTTAGGGACAGGGAGAGAGACCCAGTACTTC. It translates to CASSLGTGRETQYF.

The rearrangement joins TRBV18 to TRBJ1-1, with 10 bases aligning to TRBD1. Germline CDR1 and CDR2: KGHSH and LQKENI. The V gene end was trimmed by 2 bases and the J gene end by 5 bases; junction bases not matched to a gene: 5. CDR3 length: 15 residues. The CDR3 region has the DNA TGTGCCAGCTCACCATCCCGGACAGGGGGTACTGAAGCTTTCTTT. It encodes CASSPSRTGGTEAFF.

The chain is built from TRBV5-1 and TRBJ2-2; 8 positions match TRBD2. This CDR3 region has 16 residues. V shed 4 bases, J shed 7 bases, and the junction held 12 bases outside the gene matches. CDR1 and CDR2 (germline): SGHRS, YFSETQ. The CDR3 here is CASSPNRVSGVGELFF. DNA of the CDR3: TGCGCCAGCAGCCCGAACAGGGTTAGCGGGGTCGGGGAGCTGTTTTTT.

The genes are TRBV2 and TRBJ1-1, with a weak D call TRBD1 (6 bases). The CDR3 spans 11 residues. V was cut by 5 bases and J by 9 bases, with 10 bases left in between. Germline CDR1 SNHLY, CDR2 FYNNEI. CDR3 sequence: CASSFTGKAFF. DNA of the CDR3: TGTGCCAGCAGTTTTACAGGGAAAGCTTTCTTT.

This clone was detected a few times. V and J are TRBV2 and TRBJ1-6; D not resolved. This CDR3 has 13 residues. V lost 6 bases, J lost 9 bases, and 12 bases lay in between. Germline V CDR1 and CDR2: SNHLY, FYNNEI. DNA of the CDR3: TGTGCCAGCAGCCCTGAGGAGTTTTCACCCCTCCACTTT. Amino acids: CASSPEEFSPLHF. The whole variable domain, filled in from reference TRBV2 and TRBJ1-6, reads EPEVTQTPSHQVTQMGQEVILRCVPISNHLYFYWYRQILGQKVEFLVSFYNNEISEKSEIFDDQFSVERPDGSNFTLKIRSTKLEDSAMYFCASSPEEFSPLHFGNGTRLTVT.

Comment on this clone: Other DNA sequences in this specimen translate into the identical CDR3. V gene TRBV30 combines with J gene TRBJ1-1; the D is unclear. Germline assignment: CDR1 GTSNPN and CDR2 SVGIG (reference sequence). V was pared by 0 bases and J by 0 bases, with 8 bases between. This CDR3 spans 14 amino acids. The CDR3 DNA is TGTGCCTGGAGTGTTGGTACTATGAACACTGAAGCTTTCTTT. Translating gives CAWSVGTMNTEAFF.

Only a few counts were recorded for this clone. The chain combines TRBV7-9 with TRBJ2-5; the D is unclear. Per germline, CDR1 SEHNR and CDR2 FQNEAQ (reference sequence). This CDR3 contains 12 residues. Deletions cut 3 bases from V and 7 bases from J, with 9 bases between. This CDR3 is CASSFDTRTQYF. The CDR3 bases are TGTGCCAGCAGCTTTGACACCCGGACCCAGTACTTC.

CDR3 nucleotides: TGTGCCTGGAGTGTACTTGGCGCCTGGGGCCGGCTCTCTGGAAACACCATATATTTT. It translates to CAWSVLGAWGRLSGNTIYF. The chain is built from TRBV30 and TRBJ1-3; TRBD1 is a possible D gene (5 bases). Germline CDR1 and CDR2: GTSNPN and SVGIG (reference sequence). The CDR3 covers 19 residues. Between the trimmed V and J ends, which lost 0 bases and 0 bases, there was a span of 21 bases.

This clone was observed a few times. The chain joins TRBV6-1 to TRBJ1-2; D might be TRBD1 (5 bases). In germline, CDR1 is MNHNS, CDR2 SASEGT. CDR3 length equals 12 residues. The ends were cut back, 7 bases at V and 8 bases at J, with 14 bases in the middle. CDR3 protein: CASTPEGRGYTF. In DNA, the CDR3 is TGTGCCAGCACCCCGGAGGGGCGAGGCTACACCTTC.